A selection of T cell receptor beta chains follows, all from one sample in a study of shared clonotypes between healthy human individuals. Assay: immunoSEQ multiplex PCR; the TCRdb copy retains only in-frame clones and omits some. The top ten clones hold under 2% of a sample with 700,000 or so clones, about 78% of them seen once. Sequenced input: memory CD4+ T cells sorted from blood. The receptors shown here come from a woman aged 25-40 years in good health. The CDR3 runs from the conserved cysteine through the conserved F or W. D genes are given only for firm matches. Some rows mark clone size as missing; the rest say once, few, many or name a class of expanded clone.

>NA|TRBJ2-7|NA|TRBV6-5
CASSYSTGSSYEQYF
TGTGCCAGCAGTTACTCTACGGGGAGCTCCTACGAGCAGTACTTC
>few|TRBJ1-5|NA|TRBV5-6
CASSLGGTGGSAQHF
TGTGCCAGCAGCTTGGGGGGGACGGGAGGTTCTGCCCAGCATTTT
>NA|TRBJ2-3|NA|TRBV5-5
CASSRVGSTDTQYF
TGTGCCAGCAGCCGTGTAGGGAGCACAGATACGCAGTATTTT
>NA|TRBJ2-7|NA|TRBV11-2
CASSRMVMTGSYEQYF
TGTGCCAGCAGCCGGATGGTGATGACGGGGAGCTACGAGCAGTACTTC
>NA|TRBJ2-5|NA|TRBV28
CASSLGGGWQETQYF
TGTGCCAGCAGTTTGGGTGGGGGTTGGCAAGAGACCCAGTACTTC
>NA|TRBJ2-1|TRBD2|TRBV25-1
CASSSSGSSYNEQFF
TGTGCCAGCAGCTCTAGCGGTAGCTCCTACAATGAGCAGTTCTTC
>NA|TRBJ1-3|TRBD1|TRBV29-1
CSVGGQGTGNTIYF
TGCAGCGTCGGAGGACAGGGAACTGGAAACACCATATATTTT
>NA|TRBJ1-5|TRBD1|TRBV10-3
CAISESTGRSQPQHF
TGTGCCATCAGTGAGTCGACAGGGAGGAGTCAGCCCCAGCATTTT
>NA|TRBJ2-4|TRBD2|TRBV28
CASTGTSGVQYF
TGTGCCAGCACAGGGACTAGCGGAGTACAGTACTTC
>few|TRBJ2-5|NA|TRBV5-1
CASSLEAGQETQYF
TGCGCCAGCAGCTTGGAGGCAGGACAAGAGACCCAGTACTTC
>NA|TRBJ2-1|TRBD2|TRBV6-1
CASTPSGKGGNEQFF
TGTGCCAGCACCCCTAGCGGGAAGGGTGGTAATGAGCAGTTCTTC
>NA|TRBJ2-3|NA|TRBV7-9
CASSFPPSGTDTQYF
TGTGCCAGCAGCTTCCCTCCTAGCGGCACAGATACGCAGTATTTT
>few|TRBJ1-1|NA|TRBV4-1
CASSQGGDRRNTEAFF
TGCGCCAGCAGCCAAGGGGGGGACCGGAGGAACACTGAAGCTTTCTTT
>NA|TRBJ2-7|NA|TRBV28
CASSFSRALFDEQYF
TGTGCCAGCAGTTTTTCCAGGGCTCTTTTCGACGAGCAGTACTTC
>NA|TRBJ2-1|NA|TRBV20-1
CPPAENNEQFF
TGCCCCCCCGCCGAAAACAATGAGCAGTTCTTC
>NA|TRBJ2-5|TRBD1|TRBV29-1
CSVGQGTGTQYF
TGCAGCGTAGGACAGGGTACCGGGACCCAGTACTTC
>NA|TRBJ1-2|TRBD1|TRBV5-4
CASTQGGRNYGYTF
TGTGCCAGCACCCAGGGGGGTCGGAACTATGGCTACACCTTC
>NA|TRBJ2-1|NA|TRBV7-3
CASSLLGGRYNEQFF
TGTGCCAGCAGCTTGTTGGGGGGCCGGTACAATGAGCAGTTCTTC
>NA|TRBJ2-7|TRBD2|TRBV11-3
CASSISGIPYEQYF
TGTGCCAGCAGCATTAGCGGGATTCCCTACGAGCAGTACTTC